This entry lists 11 T cell receptor beta chains sequenced from one sample in a study of shared clonotypes between healthy human individuals. Repertoires were generated with immunoSEQ multiplex PCR, while TCRdb's copy carries only in-frame clones and drops some. The table shows about 2,500,000 clones, with approximately 90% occurring only once. The sample comprised naive CD4+ T cells sorted from blood. As to subset: CD45RA+ positively selected. These receptors all come from a man between 18 and 35 years old in good health.

The chain links TRBV7-3 to TRBJ1-1; 7 bases line up with TRBD1. With V trimmed by 5 bases and J by 10 bases, 19 bases remained unmatched. Germline values: CDR1 SGHTA, CDR2 FQGTGA. The CDR3 totals 16 residues. This CDR3 reads CASSPGQSFSGIRAFF. CDR3 nucleotide sequence: TGTGCCAGCAGCCCGGGACAGTCTTTTTCTGGAATTCGAGCTTTCTTT.

This clone was detected a few times. The J gene is TRBJ1-2, the V gene TRBV18, with TRBD1 as a possible D gene (6 bases). Germline CDR1 is KGHSH and CDR2 is LQKENI. This CDR3 is built from 13 residues. The V end was cut by 0 bases, the J end by 7 bases, with 9 bases between. The DNA for the CDR3 is TGTGCCAGCTCACCACCGGACAGTAGTGGCTACACCTTC. Its protein product is CASSPPDSSGYTF.

The chain is built from TRBV4-3 and TRBJ2-3; tentatively, D is TRBD1 or TRBD2 (5 bases each). The germline V and J ends were trimmed by 4 bases and 6 bases, with 17 bases remaining between them. The CDR3 contains 15 residues. Germline V CDR1 and CDR2: LGHNA, YSLEER. The CDR3 nucleotides are TGCGCCAGCAGCCCCGGTTCCCCGTGGGGGGATACGCAGTATTTT. Protein: CASSPGSPWGDTQYF.

The chain links TRBV19 to TRBJ2-7, with D possibly TRBD1 on 5 matching bases. CDR1 and CDR2 (germline): LNHDA, SQIVND (reference sequence). The CDR3 sequence is 14 residues long. The V end lost 3 bases, the J end lost 3 bases, and 12 bases lay between the germline ends. The DNA of the CDR3 is TGTGCCAGTAGTATTGTAGGGGAACACTACGAGCAGTACTTC. The encoded protein is CASSIVGEHYEQYF.

This rearrangement joins TRBV7-2 to TRBJ1-1; 7 nucleotides match TRBD1. Per the germline V gene, CDR1 is SGHTA and CDR2 is FQGNSA. The V and J ends lost 5 bases and 3 bases, in that order; junction bases with no gene match: 9. The CDR3 runs to 15 residues. The CDR3 loop is CASSTRQGTDTEAFF. The CDR3 nucleotides read TGTGCCAGCAGCACCCGACAGGGAACGGACACTGAAGCTTTCTTT.

The chain recombines TRBV27 with TRBJ2-7, with D possibly matching TRBD1 (5 bases). Germline CDR1 is MNHEY and CDR2 is SMNVEV (reference sequence). V lost 4 bases and J 0 bases, leaving 13 bases between the germline ends. This CDR3 comprises 15 residues. CDR3 DNA sequence: TGTGCCAGCAGTTGGGCAGGGCTTAGCTCCTACGAGCAGTACTTC. Its protein product is CASSWAGLSSYEQYF.

The J gene is TRBJ1-2, the V gene TRBV6-5; 10 bases match TRBD1. There are 14 residues in the CDR3. Germline V lookup: CDR1 MNHEY, CDR2 SVGAGI. V lost 0 bases to trimming and J lost 7 bases; unmatched junction nucleotides: 2. The CDR3 spells CASSYSRQGAGYTF. The CDR3 DNA reads TGTGCCAGCAGTTACTCGAGACAGGGGGCTGGCTACACCTTC.

The V gene is TRBV30, the J gene TRBJ2-2; D is unclear. This CDR3 has 16 amino acids. Germline CDR1 reads GTSNPN; CDR2 reads SVGIG (reference sequence). V shed 0 bases and J shed 4 bases, with 15 bases lying between them. The CDR3 protein is CAWSVLSWGFTGELFF. The CDR3 DNA reads as TGTGCCTGGAGTGTACTCAGTTGGGGTTTCACCGGGGAGCTGTTTTTT.

The J gene is TRBJ1-4, the V gene TRBV28; D is uncertain. From germline, CDR1 is MDHEN and CDR2 SYDVKM. Trimming shortened V by 5 bases and J by 4 bases, and 8 bases separated the two germline ends. The CDR3 is 13 residues long. The CDR3 nucleotides are TGTGCCAGCAGTACCTACATTAATGAAAAACTGTTTTTT. Translation: CASSTYINEKLFF.

The chain carries TRBV5-1 and TRBJ2-1; D remains unclear. CDR1 is SGHRS, CDR2 YFSETQ, per germline. Trimming took 1 base from V and 8 from J, leaving 4 bases between them. The CDR3 loop spans 11 amino acids. This CDR3 reads CASSLFDEQFF. For the CDR3, the DNA is TGCGCCAGCAGCTTGTTCGATGAGCAGTTCTTC.

This chain joins TRBV9 and TRBJ2-2; tentative D call: TRBD1 (6 bases). The germline V and J ends were trimmed by 0 bases and 4 bases, with 19 bases remaining between them. The CDR3 has 18 amino acids. CDR1 is SGDLS, CDR2 YYNGEE, per germline. The CDR3 protein is CASSVGRDKGSGTGELFF. CDR3 sequence (DNA): TGTGCCAGCAGCGTAGGCAGGGACAAAGGGTCGGGCACCGGGGAGCTGTTTTTT.